Presented here are 23 T cell receptor beta chains from one specimen sequenced in a study of T cells in Graves' hyperthyroidism and ophthalmopathy. It was RNA transcripts that yielded the amplified TCR beta CDR3 regions. An initial round of RT-PCR targeting the TCR CDR3 relied on the HTBI primer set. TCRdb reprocessed the multiplex PCR reads via MiXCR and lists one record per CDR3 protein. This table has hundreds of thousands of distinct CDR3 sequences, approximately 15% appearing once. The sample taken for sequencing was blood. Source of these receptors: a woman in her 40s with Graves' ophthalmopathy.

Ten or more counts support this clonotype. The rearrangement joins TRBV10-3 to TRBJ2-5; possibly TRBD1 for D (5 bases). Germline lookup yields CDR1 ENHRY and CDR2 SYGVKD. This CDR3 contains 14 residues. The V end lost 2 bases, the J end lost 5 bases, and 12 bases lay between the germline ends. CDR3 amino acids: CAISELRGRETQYF. The DNA of the CDR3 is TGTGCCATCAGTGAGCTTAGGGGTCGGGAGACCCAGTACTTC.

This clonotype was counted between two and nine times. J is TRBJ1-3 and V is TRBV5-8, with no clear D. The CDR3 consists of 14 residues. Germline-derived CDR1 and CDR2 are SGHTS and YDEGEE. V lost 5 bases, J lost 0 bases, and 9 bases lay in between. Here the CDR3 DNA reads TGTGCCAGCAGACCTTACCACTCTGGAAACACCATATATTTT. Translating it yields CASRPYHSGNTIYF. The variable domain in full, with the rest retrieved from reference TRBV5-8 and TRBJ1-3, is EAGVTQSPTHLIKTRGQQATLRCSPISGHTSVYWYQQALGLGLQFLLWYDEGEERNRGNFPPRFSGRQFPNYSSELNVNALELEDSALYLCASRPYHSGNTIYFGEGSWLTVV.

This clonotype was picked up many times. V is TRBV7-9 and J is TRBJ2-7, with TRBD2 matching 15 bases. The germline gives CDR1 SEHNR, CDR2 FQNEAQ (reference sequence). The CDR3 has 15 amino acids. With V trimmed by 5 bases and J by 6 bases, 5 bases remained unmatched. The CDR3 loop reads CASSPGLAGGPEQYF. The CDR3 coding sequence is TGTGCCAGCAGCCCCGGACTAGCGGGAGGGCCCGAGCAGTACTTC.

This clonotype has ten or more counts. The rearrangement joins TRBV7-2 to TRBJ2-2; TRBD2 matches 7 bases. V shed 3 bases, J shed 4 bases, and the junction held 2 bases outside the gene matches. CDR1 is SGHTA and CDR2 is FQGNSA in the germline V gene. The CDR3 length is 14 residues. For the CDR3, the DNA is TGTGCCAGCAGCTTGTCGGGAGGCACCGGGGAGCTGTTTTTT. Its translation: CASSLSGGTGELFF.

In its sample, this clonotype was seen a few times. The gene calls are TRBV29-1 and TRBJ2-7; D is uncertain. This CDR3 has 11 residues. The germline V gene encodes CDR1 SQVTM and CDR2 ANQGSEA. Deletions cut 0 bases from V and 3 bases from J, with 3 bases between. CDR3 sequence: CSVEDLYEQYF. CDR3 nucleotide sequence: TGCAGCGTTGAAGACCTCTACGAGCAGTACTTC.

At least ten counts were recorded for this clonotype. V and J are TRBV12-3 or TRBV12-4 and TRBJ1-1; D remains ambiguous. The CDR3 has 14 amino acids. Trimming shortened V by 2 bases and J by 1 base, and 8 bases separated the two germline ends. The CDR3 sequence: CASSLLGSNTEAFF. In DNA form, the CDR3 reads TGTGCCAGCAGTTTATTAGGGTCGAACACTGAAGCTTTCTTT.

The chain joins TRBV4-1 to TRBJ2-3; 14 bases line up with TRBD2. The ends lost 4 bases at V and 4 bases at J; junction bases unmatched: 7. The CDR3 extends over 17 amino acids. CDR1 and CDR2 (germline): MGHRA, YSYEKL. CDR3 amino acids: CASSPVGLAGDADTQYF. The CDR3 DNA sequence: TGCGCCAGCAGCCCTGTGGGACTAGCGGGAGATGCAGATACGCAGTATTTT.

This clonotype was seen only a few times. This chain joins TRBV28 and TRBJ2-7, with D hard to call. The CDR3 is 15 amino acids. Germline CDR1 MDHEN, CDR2 SYDVKM. The V end was cut by 5 bases, the J end by 3 bases, with 17 bases between. CDR3 sequence (DNA): TGTGCCAGCAGTAGCCGGGTCACTGGCGGCTACGAGCAGTACTTC. Its translation: CASSSRVTGGYEQYF.

With respect to this clonotype: The junction departs from germline at one end; a sequencing error may be responsible. This chain joins TRBV6-1 and TRBJ1-1, with D unclear. The germline V gene encodes CDR1 MNHNS and CDR2 SASEGT. This CDR3 has 13 residues. The CDR3 bases are TGCGCCAGCAGTGAGACCAAAGTGACTGAAGCTTTCTTT. Translation: CASSETKVTEAFF.

This clonotype was seen repeatedly, ten times or more. The chain links TRBV30 to TRBJ2-7; D gene uncertain. Germline assignment: CDR1 GTSNPN and CDR2 SVGIG (reference sequence). V was clipped by 0 bases and J by 2 bases, with 14 bases between them. The CDR3 length is 15 residues. The CDR3 nucleotides read TGTGCCTGGAGTGTAACGGGCCGAGGTGCCTACGAGCAGTACTTC. Translation gives CAWSVTGRGAYEQYF. Variable domain in full (rest from reference TRBV30 and TRBJ2-7): SQTIHQWPATLVQPVGSPLSLECTVEGTSNPNLYWYRQAAGRGLQLLFYSVGIGQISSEVPQNLSASRPQDRQFILSSKKLLLSDSGFYLCAWSVTGRGAYEQYFGPGTRLTVT.

This sequence joins TRBV11-2 and TRBJ1-3; D is undetermined. The germline V gene has CDR1 SGHAT and CDR2 FQNNGV. V lost 3 bases and J 0 bases, leaving 12 bases between the germline ends. The length of the CDR3 is 16 residues. The CDR3 spells CASSLGGPASGNTIYF. The CDR3 region has the DNA TGTGCCAGCAGCTTGGGAGGGCCAGCCTCTGGAAACACCATATATTTT.

This sequence joins TRBV20-1 and TRBJ2-7, with 14 bases that match TRBD2. Germline CDR1 is DFQATT and CDR2 is SNEGSKA (reference sequence). V lost 5 bases and J lost 3; bases outside the gene matches: 6. This CDR3 region has 15 residues. The CDR3 bases are TGCAGTGCTCAGACTAGCGGGAGGGCCCTCTACGAGCAGTACTTC. This encodes CSAQTSGRALYEQYF.

The V call is TRBV20-1, the J call TRBJ2-2; TRBD1 agrees at 8 bases. J was trimmed by 6 bases and V by 0 bases; bases with no gene match: 6. CDR1 is DFQATT, CDR2 SNEGSKA, per germline (reference sequence). The CDR3 totals 15 residues. The CDR3 sequence: CSARDPDRVAGELFF. DNA of the CDR3: TGCAGTGCTAGAGATCCGGACAGGGTGGCCGGGGAGCTGTTTTTT.

This clonotype was detected ten times or more. The chain combines TRBV10-3 with TRBJ1-1, with D unclear. V was clipped by 6 bases and J by 1 base, with 6 bases between them. The CDR3 has 12 amino acids. Germline lookup yields CDR1 ENHRY and CDR2 SYGVKD. In nucleotides, the CDR3 is TGTGCCATCAGACCAAGGAACACTGAAGCTTTCTTT. Its protein product is CAIRPRNTEAFF.

At least ten counts were recorded for this clonotype. V is TRBV6-2 or TRBV6-3 and J is TRBJ2-7; TRBD1 agrees at 8 bases. Germline V gene sequence: CDR1 MNHEY, CDR2 SVGEGT. The CDR3 covers 12 residues. V trimming: 10 bases; J trimming: 3 bases; junction bases outside the gene matches: 5. The CDR3 DNA sequence: TGTGCCACCCGGGACAGGCTCTACGAGCAGTACTTC. This gives the protein CATRDRLYEQYF.

The chain couples TRBV28 to TRBJ2-7; D ambiguous. The germline V and J ends were trimmed by 1 base and 10 bases, with 5 bases remaining between them. The CDR3 is 10 amino acids. The germline gives CDR1 MDHEN, CDR2 SYDVKM. The CDR3 sequence: CASSLSPQYF. CDR3 coding DNA: TGTGCCAGCAGTTTATCACCTCAGTACTTC.

This clonotype was seen ten or more times. This chain connects TRBV2 to TRBJ2-5; a weak D match, TRBD2 (6 bases). V was pared by 3 bases and J by 9 bases, with 20 bases between. CDR3 length: 15 residues. Per germline, CDR1 SNHLY and CDR2 FYNNEI. The CDR3 sequence: CASSELNGRGEAQYF. CDR3 in DNA: TGTGCCAGCAGTGAGCTGAACGGGAGAGGGGAGGCCCAGTACTTC. Combining the CDR3 with reference TRBV2 and TRBJ2-5 gives the whole variable domain EPEVTQTPSHQVTQMGQEVILRCVPISNHLYFYWYRQILGQKVEFLVSFYNNEISEKSEIFDDQFSVERPDGSNFTLKIRSTKLEDSAMYFCASSELNGRGEAQYFGPGTRLLVL.

This clonotype was counted ten times or more. This chain links TRBV6-5 with TRBJ2-7; the match to TRBD1 covers 7 bases. The CDR3 runs 14 residues. Losses at the gene ends were 0 bases for V and 3 bases for J; bases not matched to a gene: 2. The V gene's germline CDR1 is MNHEY and CDR2 SVGAGI. The CDR3: CASSYSHRGYEQYF. In DNA, the CDR3 is TGTGCCAGCAGTTACTCGCACAGGGGCTACGAGCAGTACTTC.

This clonotype was counted many times. The chain uses TRBV28 and TRBJ2-7; tentatively, D is TRBD2 (6 bases). CDR1 and CDR2 from the germline V gene are MDHEN and SYDVKM. The CDR3 has 15 amino acids. The V and J ends lost 5 bases and 8 bases respectively, with 22 bases between them. The chain's CDR3 is CASSSVGTGVGQQYF. CDR3 nucleotides: TGTGCCAGCAGTAGTGTGGGGACGGGAGTTGGACAGCAGTACTTC.

This clonotype appeared many times. The chain recombines TRBV11-2 with TRBJ2-5, with no clear D. The germline V and J ends were trimmed by 3 bases and 2 bases, with 10 bases remaining between them. Per germline, CDR1 SGHAT and CDR2 FQNNGV. The CDR3 has 14 residues. The CDR3 DNA reads TGTGCCAGCAGCTTGGTTTACGGGCAAGAGACCCAGTACTTC. Amino acid sequence: CASSLVYGQETQYF.

This clonotype was counted many times. This chain connects TRBV20-1 to TRBJ1-1; D gene uncertain. V lost 8 bases to trimming and J lost 6 bases, with 16 bases between them. There are 12 residues in the CDR3. Germline assignment: CDR1 DFQATT and CDR2 SNEGSKA (reference sequence). CDR3 amino acids: CSTTSPGAEAFF. The DNA of the CDR3 is TGCAGTACAACTAGCCCCGGGGCTGAAGCTTTCTTT.

This clonotype appeared many times. The V and J genes are TRBV6-5 and TRBJ2-5; D is possibly TRBD1 (6 bases). V lost 4 bases, J lost 2 bases, and 14 bases lay in between. The CDR3 has 15 amino acids. Germline V CDR1 and CDR2: MNHEY, SVGAGI. In DNA, the CDR3 is TGTGCCAGCAGTTTCGGACAGACGACTCAAGAGACCCAGTACTTC. Translating it yields CASSFGQTTQETQYF.

This clonotype occurred many times. This sequence joins TRBV9 and TRBJ1-2, with D perhaps matching TRBD1 (6 bases). The CDR3 contains 16 residues. Germline loops: CDR1 SGDLS, CDR2 YYNGEE. V lost 0 bases, J lost 3 bases, and 15 bases lay in between. The CDR3 coding sequence is TGTGCCAGCAGCGTAGGGTTCGGCAGGGGAGACTATGGCTACACCTTC. Amino acid sequence: CASSVGFGRGDYGYTF.